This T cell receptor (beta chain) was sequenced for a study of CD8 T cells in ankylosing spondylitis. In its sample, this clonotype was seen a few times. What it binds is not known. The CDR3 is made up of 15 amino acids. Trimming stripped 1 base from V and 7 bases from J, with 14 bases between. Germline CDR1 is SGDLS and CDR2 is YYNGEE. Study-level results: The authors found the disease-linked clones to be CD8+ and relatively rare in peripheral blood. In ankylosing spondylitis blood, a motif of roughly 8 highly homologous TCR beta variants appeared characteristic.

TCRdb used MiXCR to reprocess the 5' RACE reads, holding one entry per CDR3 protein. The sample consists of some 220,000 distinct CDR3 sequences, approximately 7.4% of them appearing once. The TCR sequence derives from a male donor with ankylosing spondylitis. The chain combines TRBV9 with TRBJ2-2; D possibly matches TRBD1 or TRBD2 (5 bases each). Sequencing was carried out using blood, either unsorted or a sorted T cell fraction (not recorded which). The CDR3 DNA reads TGTGCCAGCAGCGTACGAGGGGCGTCGGACGGGGAGCTGTTTTTT. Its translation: CASSVRGASDGELFF.